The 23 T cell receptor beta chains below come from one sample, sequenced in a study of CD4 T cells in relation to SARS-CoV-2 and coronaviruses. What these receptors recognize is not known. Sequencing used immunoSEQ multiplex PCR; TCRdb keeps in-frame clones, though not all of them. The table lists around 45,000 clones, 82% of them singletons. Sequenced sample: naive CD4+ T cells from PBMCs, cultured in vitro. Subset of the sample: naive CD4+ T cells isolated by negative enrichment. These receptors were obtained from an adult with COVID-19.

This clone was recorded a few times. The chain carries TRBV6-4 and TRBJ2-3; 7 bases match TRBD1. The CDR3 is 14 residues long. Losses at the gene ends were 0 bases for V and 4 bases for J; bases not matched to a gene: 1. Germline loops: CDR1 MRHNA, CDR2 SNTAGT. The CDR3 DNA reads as TGTGCCAGCAGTGACTCGACAGGGCCAGATACGCAGTATTTT. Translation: CASSDSTGPDTQYF.

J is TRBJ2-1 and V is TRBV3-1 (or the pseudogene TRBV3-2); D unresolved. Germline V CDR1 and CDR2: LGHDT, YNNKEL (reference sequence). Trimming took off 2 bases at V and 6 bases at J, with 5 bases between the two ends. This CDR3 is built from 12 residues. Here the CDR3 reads CASSQPANEQFF. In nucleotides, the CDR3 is TGTGCCAGCAGCCAACCCGCCAATGAGCAGTTCTTC.

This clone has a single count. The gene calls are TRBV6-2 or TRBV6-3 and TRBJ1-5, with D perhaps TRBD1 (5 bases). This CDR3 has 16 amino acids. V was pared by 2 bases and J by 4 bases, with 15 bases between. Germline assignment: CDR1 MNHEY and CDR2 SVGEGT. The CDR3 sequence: CASSYLFYRFNQPQHF. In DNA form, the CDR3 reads TGTGCCAGCAGTTACCTTTTTTACAGGTTTAATCAGCCCCAGCATTTT.

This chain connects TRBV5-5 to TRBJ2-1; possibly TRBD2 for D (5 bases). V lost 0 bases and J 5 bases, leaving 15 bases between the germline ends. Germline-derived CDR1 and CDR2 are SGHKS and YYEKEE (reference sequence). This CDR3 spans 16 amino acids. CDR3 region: CASSLGSRVEDNEQFF. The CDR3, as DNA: TGTGCCAGCAGCTTGGGATCTAGGGTGGAGGACAATGAGCAGTTCTTC.

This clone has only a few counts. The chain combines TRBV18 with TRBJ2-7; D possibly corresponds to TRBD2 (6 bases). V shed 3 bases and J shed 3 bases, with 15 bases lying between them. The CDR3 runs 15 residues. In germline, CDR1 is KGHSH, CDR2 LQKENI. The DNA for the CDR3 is TGTGCCAGCTCACCGATGGACGGACTACACTACGAGCAGTACTTC. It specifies CASSPMDGLHYEQYF.

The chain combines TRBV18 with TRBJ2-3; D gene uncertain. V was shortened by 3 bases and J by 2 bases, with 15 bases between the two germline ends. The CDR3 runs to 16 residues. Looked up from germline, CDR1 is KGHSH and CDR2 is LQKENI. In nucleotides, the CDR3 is TGTGCCAGCTCACCTAACTACCAAGAACCCACAGATACGCAGTATTTT. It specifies CASSPNYQEPTDTQYF.

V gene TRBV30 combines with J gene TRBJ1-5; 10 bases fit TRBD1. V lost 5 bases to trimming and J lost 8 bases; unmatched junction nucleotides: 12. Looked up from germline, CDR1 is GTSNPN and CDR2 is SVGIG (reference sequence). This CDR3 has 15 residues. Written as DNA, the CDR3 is TGTGCCTGGGGTTCCTGGGGGGACAGGGGAGAGCCCCAGCATTTT. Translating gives CAWGSWGDRGEPQHF.

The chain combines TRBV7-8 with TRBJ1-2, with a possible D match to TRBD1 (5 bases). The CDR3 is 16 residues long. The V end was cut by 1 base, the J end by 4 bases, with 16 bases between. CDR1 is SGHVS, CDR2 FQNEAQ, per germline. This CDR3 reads CASSLERAGVGYGYTF. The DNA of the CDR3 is TGTGCCAGCAGCTTAGAGAGGGCGGGGGTGGGCTATGGCTACACCTTC.

CDR3 nucleotides: TGTGCCAGCAGCCCCCCCCAGGCACTAGCGGGAACCAAAAACATTCAGTACTTC. This codes for CASSPPQALAGTKNIQYF. The rearrangement joins TRBV12-1 to TRBJ2-4; the table's D call, TRBD2, has no DNA check behind it. TRBV12-1 corresponds to a pseudogene. The CDR3 runs to 18 residues.

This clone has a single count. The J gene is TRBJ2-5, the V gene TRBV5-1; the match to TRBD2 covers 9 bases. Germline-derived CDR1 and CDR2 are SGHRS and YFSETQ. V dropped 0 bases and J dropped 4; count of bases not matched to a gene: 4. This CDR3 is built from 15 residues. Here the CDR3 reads CASSLELAGRETQYF. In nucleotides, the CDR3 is TGCGCCAGCAGCTTGGAACTAGCGGGCAGAGAGACCCAGTACTTC.

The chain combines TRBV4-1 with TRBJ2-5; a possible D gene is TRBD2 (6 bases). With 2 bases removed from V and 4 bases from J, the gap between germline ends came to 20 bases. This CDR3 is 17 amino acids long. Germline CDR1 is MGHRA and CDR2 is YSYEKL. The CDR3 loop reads CASSQWMGPVGGETQYF. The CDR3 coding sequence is TGCGCCAGCAGCCAATGGATGGGGCCGGTCGGGGGAGAGACCCAGTACTTC.

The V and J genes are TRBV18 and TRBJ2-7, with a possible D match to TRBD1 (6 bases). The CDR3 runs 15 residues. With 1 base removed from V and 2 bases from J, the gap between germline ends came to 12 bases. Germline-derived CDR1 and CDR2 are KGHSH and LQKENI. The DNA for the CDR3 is TGTGCCAGCTCACCACGAGGGGACATAGCCTACGAGCAGTACTTC. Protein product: CASSPRGDIAYEQYF.

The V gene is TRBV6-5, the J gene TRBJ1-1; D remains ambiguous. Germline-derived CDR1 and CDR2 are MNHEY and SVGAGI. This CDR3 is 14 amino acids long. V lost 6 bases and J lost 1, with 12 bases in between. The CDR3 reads CASRFDLKNTEAFF. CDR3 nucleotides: TGTGCCAGCAGGTTCGATCTAAAGAACACTGAAGCTTTCTTT.

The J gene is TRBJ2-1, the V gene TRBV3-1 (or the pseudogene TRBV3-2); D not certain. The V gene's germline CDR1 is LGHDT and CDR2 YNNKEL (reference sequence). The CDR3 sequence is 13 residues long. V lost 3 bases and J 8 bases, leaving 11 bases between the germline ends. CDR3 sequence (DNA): TGTGCCAGCAGCCAGATGGGCGCCGATGAGCAGTTCTTC. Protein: CASSQMGADEQFF.

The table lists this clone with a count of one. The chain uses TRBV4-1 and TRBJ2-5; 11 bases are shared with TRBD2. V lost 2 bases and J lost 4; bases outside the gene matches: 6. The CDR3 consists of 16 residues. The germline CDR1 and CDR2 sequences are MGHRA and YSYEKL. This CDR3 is CASSQTVAGGAETQYF. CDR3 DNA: TGCGCCAGCAGCCAAACTGTAGCGGGAGGGGCAGAGACCCAGTACTTC.

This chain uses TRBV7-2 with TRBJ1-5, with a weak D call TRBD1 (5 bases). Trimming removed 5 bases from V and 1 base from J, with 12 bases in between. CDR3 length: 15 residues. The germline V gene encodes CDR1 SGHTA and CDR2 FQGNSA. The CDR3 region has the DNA TGTGCCAGCAGCCTAGGAGGGACCAGCAATCAGCCCCAGCATTTT. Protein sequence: CASSLGGTSNQPQHF.

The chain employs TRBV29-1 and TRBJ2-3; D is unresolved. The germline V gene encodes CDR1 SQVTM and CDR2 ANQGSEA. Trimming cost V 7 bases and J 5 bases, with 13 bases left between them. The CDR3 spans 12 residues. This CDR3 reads CSARVRGDTQYF. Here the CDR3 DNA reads TGCAGCGCCCGGGTTCGCGGAGATACGCAGTATTTT.

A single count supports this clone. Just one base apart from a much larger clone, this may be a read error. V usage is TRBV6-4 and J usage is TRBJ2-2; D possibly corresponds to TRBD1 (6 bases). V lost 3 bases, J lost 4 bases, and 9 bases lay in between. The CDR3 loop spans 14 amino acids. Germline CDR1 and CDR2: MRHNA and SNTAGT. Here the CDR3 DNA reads TGTGCCAGCAGTGAGGAACAGGGCACCGGGGAGCTGTTTTTT. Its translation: CASSEEQGTGELFF.

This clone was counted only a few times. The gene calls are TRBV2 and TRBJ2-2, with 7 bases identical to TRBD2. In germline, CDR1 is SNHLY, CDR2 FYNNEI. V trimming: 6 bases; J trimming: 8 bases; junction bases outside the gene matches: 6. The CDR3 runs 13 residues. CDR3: CASRRGGRGELFF. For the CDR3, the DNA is TGTGCCAGCAGGCGGGGAGGGCGTGGGGAGCTGTTTTTT.

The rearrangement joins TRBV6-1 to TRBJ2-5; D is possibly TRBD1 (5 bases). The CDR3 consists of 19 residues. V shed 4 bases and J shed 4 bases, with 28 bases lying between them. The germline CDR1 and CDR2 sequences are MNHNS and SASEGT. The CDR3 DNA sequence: TGTGCCAGCAGTGTGGCTCGACAGTTCATGAGCAGACTGCCAGAGACCCAGTACTTC. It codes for CASSVARQFMSRLPETQYF.

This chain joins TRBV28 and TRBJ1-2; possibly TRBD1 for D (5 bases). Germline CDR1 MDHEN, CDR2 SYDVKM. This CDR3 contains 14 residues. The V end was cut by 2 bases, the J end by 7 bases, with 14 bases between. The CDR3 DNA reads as TGTGCCAGCAGTTTAGGGTCCAGGGTTGCTGGCTACACCTTC. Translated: CASSLGSRVAGYTF.

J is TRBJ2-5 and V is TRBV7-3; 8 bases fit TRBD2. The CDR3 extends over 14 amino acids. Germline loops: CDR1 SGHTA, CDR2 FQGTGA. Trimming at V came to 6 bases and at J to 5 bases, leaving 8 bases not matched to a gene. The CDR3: CASRPSGSTETQYF. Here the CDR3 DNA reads TGTGCCAGCAGGCCGAGCGGGAGCACGGAGACCCAGTACTTC.

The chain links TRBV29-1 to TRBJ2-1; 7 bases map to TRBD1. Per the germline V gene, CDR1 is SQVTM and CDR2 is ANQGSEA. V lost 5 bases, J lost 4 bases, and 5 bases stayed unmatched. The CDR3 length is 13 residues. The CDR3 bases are TGCAGCGTTAGACAGGGACGTTACAATGAGCAGTTCTTC. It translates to CSVRQGRYNEQFF.